This T cell receptor (beta chain) comes out of a study of shared clonotypes between healthy human individuals. The CDR3 consists of 15 residues. Germline V gene lookup returns CDR1 SNHLY and CDR2 FYNNEI. With 6 bases removed from V and 2 bases from J, the gap between germline ends came to 13 bases. Sequencing was performed with immunoSEQ multiplex PCR; in TCRdb, only in-frame clones are kept and a portion is missing. The sample carries a few million clones, more than 90% recorded once. The chain has TRBV2 and TRBJ2-2; D gene uncertain. This receptor was identified in a man younger than 30 in good health. The sample was naive CD4+ T cells sorted from blood. The subset was: CD45RA+ positively selected. CDR3 loop: CASRRSKANTGELFF. The CDR3 bases are TGTGCCAGCAGGCGCTCTAAAGCCAACACCGGGGAGCTGTTTTTT. Together with reference TRBV2 and TRBJ2-2, the CDR3 gives the full variable domain: EPEVTQTPSHQVTQMGQEVILRCVPISNHLYFYWYRQILGQKVEFLVSFYNNEISEKSEIFDDQFSVERPDGSNFTLKIRSTKLEDSAMYFCASRRSKANTGELFFGEGSRLTVL.